Listed below are T cell receptor beta chains from one sample, sequenced in a study of blood T cell repertoires in COVID-19. TCRdb keeps only in-frame clones here, not all; method: immunoSEQ multiplex PCR. This repertoire shows about 59,000 clones, about 90% found once; its top ten account for approximately 5%. Sequencing used peripheral blood. These receptor sequences come from a man older than 75 in a cohort sampled during active COVID-19. CDR3s include the opening cysteine and the closing phenylalanine or tryptophan. The size field is filled for only some rows; it gives once, few, many or a size class.

v_gene,abundance,CDR3aa
TRBV6-1,.,CASSEQGTSTDTQYF
TRBV5-1,few,CASSLGPSIGRNTGELFF
TRBV6-2/TRBV6-3,.,CASSYSGVNQPQHF
TRBV6-5,.,CASSYIDRRNTGELFF
TRBV4-1,once,CASSPTTGETQYF
TRBV21-1,.,CASSPLPASGTQYF
TRBV20-1,.,CSAGQALEQYF
TRBV30,.,CAWSRGTSGEQYF
TRBV30,.,CAWSATKNIQYF
TRBV7-9,.,CASSLGVLAGTDTQYF
TRBV5-4,.,CASSQRRTSGGPSYEQYF
TRBV6-1,.,CASSEARGGYGYTF
TRBV5-1,once,CASSLEAGGPTDTQYF
TRBV2,.,CASSEWQGRNYGYTF
TRBV7-8,few,CASSFNPGQGDGETQYF
TRBV10-3,.,CAVGVQGYEQYF
TRBV5-6,.,CASGDSSRGGPTGELFF
TRBV5-1,once,CASSPGTGGPDTQYF
TRBV7-3,.,CASSLTTGNGPLHF
TRBV7-3,once,CASSPGQGAYEQYF
TRBV29-1,.,CSVTPARDQETQYF
TRBV11-3,.,CASSSRDRVNEQFF
TRBV7-2,.,CASSPRLAGRNEQFF
TRBV7-2,.,CASSLAGGQGTYGYTF
TRBV25-1,.,CASSGGGSYEQYF
TRBV3-1/TRBV3-2,.,CASSQVGQVVTGELFF
TRBV5-1,.,CASSLAGRIETQYF
TRBV6-1,.,CASSDTQGIMSEQYF
TRBV4-3,few,CASSQGPGEEKLFF
TRBV6-5,few,CASTWTSGPYEQYF
TRBV7-3,.,CASSRGQLTIGEQFF
TRBV4-2,.,CASSPRLRENTGELFF
TRBV12-3/TRBV12-4,.,CASSLRTVSGYTF
TRBV5-1,.,CASSLEISGTGSRGYGYTF
TRBV10-3,.,CAIGKVSYEQYF